Sequencing of this T cell receptor (beta chain) was carried out in a study of regulatory T cells in long-lasting Graves disease. Study context: The criterion for persistent Graves' disease was over 5 years of antithyroid drugs with positive TSH receptor antibodies. The study's findings and limits: The sample size was small, and this may have reduced accuracy. Only peripheral blood was studied, not thyroid tissue. Persistent disease preferred TRBV28, TRBJ1-2 and TRBJ2-5; new disease, TRBV20-1 and TRBJ2-1.

There are many counts of this clonotype. As yet, its antigen is unknown. Germline V gene lookup returns CDR1 SNHLY and CDR2 FYNNEI. With 6 bases clipped from V and 3 bases from J, the junction kept 11 bases outside the gene matches. The CDR3 has 16 residues. CDR3 regions were amplified by Arm-PCR using iRepertoire HTBI primers to build TCR beta libraries. One entry per CDR3 protein, called by TCRdb with MiXCR from the multiplex PCR reads. The sample lists roughly 470,000 distinct CDR3 sequences, 20% to 25% occurring once. The sample's time point: persistent/refractory GD, antithyroid drugs over 5 years with positive TRAb. RNA isolated from PBMCs was used to make the TCR library.

The chain carries TRBV2 and TRBJ1-5; TRBD1 aligns across 7 bases. The receptor was derived from a female donor with Graves disease. The sequenced sample was peripheral blood mononuclear cells (PBMCs), obtained when the disease was refractory, from a patient treated with antithyroid drugs. For the CDR3, the DNA is TGTGCCAGCAGCCGAGCCTTACAGGGGATCAATCAGCCCCAGCATTTT. Amino acids: CASSRALQGINQPQHF. Full variable domain (rest looked up from reference TRBV2 and TRBJ1-5): EPEVTQTPSHQVTQMGQEVILRCVPISNHLYFYWYRQILGQKVEFLVSFYNNEISEKSEIFDDQFSVERPDGSNFTLKIRSTKLEDSAMYFCASSRALQGINQPQHFGDGTRLSIL.